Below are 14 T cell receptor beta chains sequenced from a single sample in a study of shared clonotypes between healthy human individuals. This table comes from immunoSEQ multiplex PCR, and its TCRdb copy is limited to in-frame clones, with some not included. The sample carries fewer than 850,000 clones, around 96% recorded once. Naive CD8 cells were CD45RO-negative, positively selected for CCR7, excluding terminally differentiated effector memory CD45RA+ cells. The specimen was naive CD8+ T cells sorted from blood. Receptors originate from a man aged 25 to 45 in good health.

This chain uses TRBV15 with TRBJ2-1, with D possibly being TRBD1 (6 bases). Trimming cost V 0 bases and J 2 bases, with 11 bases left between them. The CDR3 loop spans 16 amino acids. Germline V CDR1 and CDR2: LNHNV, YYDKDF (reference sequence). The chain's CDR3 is CATSRDKQGAYNEQFF. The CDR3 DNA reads TGTGCCACCAGCAGAGATAAACAGGGTGCCTACAATGAGCAGTTCTTC.

CDR3 sequence: CASTNGGISGLAGVNMNYEQYF. CDR3 nucleotide sequence: TGCGCCAGCACAAACGGGGGGATTTCAGGACTAGCGGGAGTGAATATGAACTACGAGCAGTACTTC. This rearrangement joins TRBV5-1 to TRBJ2-7; TRBD2 agrees at 13 bases. The CDR3 has 22 amino acids. Germline V lookup: CDR1 SGHRS, CDR2 YFSETQ. J was trimmed by 3 bases and V by 6 bases; bases with no gene match: 27.

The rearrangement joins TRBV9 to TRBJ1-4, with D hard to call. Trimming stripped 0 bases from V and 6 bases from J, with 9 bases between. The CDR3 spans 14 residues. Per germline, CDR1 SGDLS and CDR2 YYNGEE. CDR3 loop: CASSVATFDEKLFF. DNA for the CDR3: TGTGCCAGCAGCGTAGCCACATTTGATGAAAAACTGTTTTTT. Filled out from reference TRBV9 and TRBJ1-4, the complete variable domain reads DSGVTQTPKHLITATGQRVTLRCSPRSGDLSVYWYQQSLDQGLQFLIQYYNGEERAKGNILERFSAQQFPDLHSELNLSSLELGDSALYFCASSVATFDEKLFFGSGTQLSVL.

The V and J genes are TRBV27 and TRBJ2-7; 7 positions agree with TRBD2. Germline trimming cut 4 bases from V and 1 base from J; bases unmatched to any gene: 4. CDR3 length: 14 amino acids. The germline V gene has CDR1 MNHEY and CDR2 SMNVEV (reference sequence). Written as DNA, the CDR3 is TGTGCCAGCAGTTACTTCGGGGGGTCCTACGAGCAGTACTTC. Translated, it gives CASSYFGGSYEQYF.

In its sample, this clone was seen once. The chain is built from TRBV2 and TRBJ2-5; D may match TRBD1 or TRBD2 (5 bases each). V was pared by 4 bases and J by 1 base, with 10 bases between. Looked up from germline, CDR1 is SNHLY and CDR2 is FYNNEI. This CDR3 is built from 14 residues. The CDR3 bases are TGTGCCAGCAGTGTGGAGAGGGGCCAAGAGACCCAGTACTTC. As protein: CASSVERGQETQYF.

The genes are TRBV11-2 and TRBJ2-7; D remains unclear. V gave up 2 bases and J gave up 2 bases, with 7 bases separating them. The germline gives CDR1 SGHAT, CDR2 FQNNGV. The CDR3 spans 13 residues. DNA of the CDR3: TGTGCCAGCAGCTTAAGTTCACCCTACGAGCAGTACTTC. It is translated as CASSLSSPYEQYF.

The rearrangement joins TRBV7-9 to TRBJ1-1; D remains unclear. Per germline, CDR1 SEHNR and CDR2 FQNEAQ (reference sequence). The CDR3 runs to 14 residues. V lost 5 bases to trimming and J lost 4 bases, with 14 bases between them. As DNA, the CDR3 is TGTGCCAGCAGCCCGCCTCTGTCGGGCACTGAAGCTTTCTTT. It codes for CASSPPLSGTEAFF.

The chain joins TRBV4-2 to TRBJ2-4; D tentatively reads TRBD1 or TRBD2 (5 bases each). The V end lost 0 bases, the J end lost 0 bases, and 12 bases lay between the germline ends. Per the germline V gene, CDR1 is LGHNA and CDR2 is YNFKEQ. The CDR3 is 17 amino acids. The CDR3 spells CASSQDGWGIAKNIQYF. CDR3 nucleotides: TGTGCCAGCAGCCAAGATGGGTGGGGGATAGCCAAAAACATTCAGTACTTC.

The CDR3: CASSLFPGGDYNEQFF. In DNA, the CDR3 is TGTGCCAGCAGCCTATTCCCAGGGGGCGACTACAATGAGCAGTTCTTC. This chain connects TRBV11-2 to TRBJ2-1; TRBD1 matches at 8 bases. Germline V gives CDR1 SGHAT, CDR2 FQNNGV. With V trimmed by 5 bases and J by 3 bases, 9 bases remained unmatched. This CDR3 is built from 16 residues.

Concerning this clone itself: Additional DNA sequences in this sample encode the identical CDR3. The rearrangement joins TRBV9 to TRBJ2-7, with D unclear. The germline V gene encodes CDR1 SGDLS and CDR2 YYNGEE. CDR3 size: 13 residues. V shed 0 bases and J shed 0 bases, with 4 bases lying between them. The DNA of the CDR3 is TGTGCCAGCAGCGTAGGAGACTCCTACGAGCAGTACTTC. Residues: CASSVGDSYEQYF. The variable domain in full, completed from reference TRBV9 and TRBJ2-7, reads DSGVTQTPKHLITATGQRVTLRCSPRSGDLSVYWYQQSLDQGLQFLIQYYNGEERAKGNILERFSAQQFPDLHSELNLSSLELGDSALYFCASSVGDSYEQYFGPGTRLTVT.

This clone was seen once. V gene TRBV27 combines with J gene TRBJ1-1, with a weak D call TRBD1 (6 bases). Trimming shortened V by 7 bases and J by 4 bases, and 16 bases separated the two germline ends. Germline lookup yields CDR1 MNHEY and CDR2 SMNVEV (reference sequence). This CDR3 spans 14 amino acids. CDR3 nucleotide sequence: TGTGCCAGCACAACAGGACTCAGGGGCACTGAAGCTTTCTTT. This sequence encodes CASTTGLRGTEAFF.

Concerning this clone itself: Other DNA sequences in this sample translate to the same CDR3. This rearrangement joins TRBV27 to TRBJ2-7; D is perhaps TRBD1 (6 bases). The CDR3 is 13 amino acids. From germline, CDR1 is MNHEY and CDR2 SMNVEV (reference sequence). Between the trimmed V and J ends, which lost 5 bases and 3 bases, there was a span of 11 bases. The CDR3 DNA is TGTGCCAGCAGTCCCGGGACATACTACGAGCAGTACTTC. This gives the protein CASSPGTYYEQYF.

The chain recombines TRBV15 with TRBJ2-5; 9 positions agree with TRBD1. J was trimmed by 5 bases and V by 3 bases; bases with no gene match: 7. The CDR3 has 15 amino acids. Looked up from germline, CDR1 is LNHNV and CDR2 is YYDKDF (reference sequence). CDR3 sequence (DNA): TGTGCCACCAGCAGTTTAGACAGGGGGGAGGAGACCCAGTACTTC. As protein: CATSSLDRGEETQYF.

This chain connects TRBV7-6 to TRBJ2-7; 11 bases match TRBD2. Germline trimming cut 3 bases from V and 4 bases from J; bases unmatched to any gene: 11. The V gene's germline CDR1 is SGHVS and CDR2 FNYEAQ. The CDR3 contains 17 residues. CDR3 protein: CASSFAPPTSGSYEQYF. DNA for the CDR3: TGTGCCAGCAGCTTTGCCCCCCCCACTAGCGGGAGTTACGAGCAGTACTTC.